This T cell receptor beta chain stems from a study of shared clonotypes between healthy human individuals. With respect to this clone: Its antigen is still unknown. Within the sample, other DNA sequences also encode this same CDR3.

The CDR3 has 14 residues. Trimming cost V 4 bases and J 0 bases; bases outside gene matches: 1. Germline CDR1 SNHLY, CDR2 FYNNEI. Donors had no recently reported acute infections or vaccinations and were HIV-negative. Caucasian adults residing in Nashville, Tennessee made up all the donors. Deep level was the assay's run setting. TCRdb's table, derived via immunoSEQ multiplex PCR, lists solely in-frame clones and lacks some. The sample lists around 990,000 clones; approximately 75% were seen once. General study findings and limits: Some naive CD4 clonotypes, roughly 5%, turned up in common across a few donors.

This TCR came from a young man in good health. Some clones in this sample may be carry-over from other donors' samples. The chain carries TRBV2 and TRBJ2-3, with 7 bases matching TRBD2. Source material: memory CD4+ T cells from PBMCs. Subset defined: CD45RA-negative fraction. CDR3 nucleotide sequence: TGTGCCAGCAGTGTCGGGAGGAGCACAGATACGCAGTATTTT. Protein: CASSVGRSTDTQYF. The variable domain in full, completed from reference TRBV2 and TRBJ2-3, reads EPEVTQTPSHQVTQMGQEVILRCVPISNHLYFYWYRQILGQKVEFLVSFYNNEISEKSEIFDDQFSVERPDGSNFTLKIRSTKLEDSAMYFCASSVGRSTDTQYFGPGTRLTVL.